The T cell receptor beta chain described here comes from a study of blood T cell repertoires in COVID-19. In the study overall: There were acute and convalescent COVID-19 samples, and they came from the United States, Italy and Spain.

CDR1 and CDR2 (germline): LGHDT, YNNKEL (reference sequence). This CDR3 has 17 residues. V was clipped by 1 base and J by 0 bases, with 13 bases between them. In the source study's methods: Amplification of reference gene primers provided the estimated nucleated cell counts. Clones were sequenced by immunoSEQ multiplex PCR, and TCRdb holds only the in-frame ones, with some missing. From that table come the V and J calls and clone size; the DNA was used to work out D and trimming. The table has approximately 230,000 clones, around 84% seen once. Enrolled through a virtual design, the participants were between 18 and 89 years of age and came from 24 US areas.

The sample taken for sequencing was PBMCs or T cells enriched from blood (not recorded which). The receptor was isolated from a man aged 18 to 29 who had recovered from COVID-19. The V gene is TRBV3-1 (or the pseudogene TRBV3-2), the J gene TRBJ2-1; possible D gene TRBD2, 7 bases. The CDR3 region is CASSQARGASSYNEQFF. DNA of the CDR3: TGTGCCAGCAGCCAAGCTCGGGGGGCGAGCTCCTACAATGAGCAGTTCTTC.